The 29 T cell receptor beta chains below come from one sample, sequenced in a study of blood T cell repertoires in COVID-19. Data came from immunoSEQ multiplex PCR; TCRdb stores just in-frame clones and leaves some out. In the table there are 45,000 to 55,000 clones, 80% to 90% of which are singletons. Source material: peripheral blood. The receptors come from a human donor in a cohort sampled during active COVID-19.

J is TRBJ2-5 and V is TRBV4-2; 10 bases agree with TRBD2. The V segment lost 5 bases and the J segment 2 bases; nucleotides outside the gene matches: 17. Germline lookup yields CDR1 LGHNA and CDR2 YNFKEQ. The CDR3 length is 19 residues. DNA for the CDR3: TGTGCCAGCAGCACTCACGGACTAACCGGGACTAGCGCGCAAGAGACCCAGTACTTC. Protein sequence: CASSTHGLTGTSAQETQYF.

This clone was observed a handful of times. This chain joins TRBV4-3 and TRBJ1-5; D is ambiguous. V lost 0 bases, J lost 7 bases, and 7 bases lay in between. Germline-derived CDR1 and CDR2 are LGHNA and YSLEER. There are 13 residues in the CDR3. The DNA of the CDR3 is TGCGCCAGCAGCCAAGATCTCCGGCAGCCCCAGCATTTT. Translated, it gives CASSQDLRQPQHF.

The chain joins TRBV19 to TRBJ2-5, with D possibly TRBD1 on 6 matching bases. The V end was cut by 6 bases, the J end by 5 bases, with 16 bases between. CDR1 and CDR2 (germline): LNHDA, SQIVND (reference sequence). The CDR3 is 14 amino acids. CDR3 loop: CASRPRGEVETQYF. CDR3 sequence (DNA): TGTGCCAGTAGACCCAGGGGAGAGGTGGAGACCCAGTACTTC.

The J gene is TRBJ2-7, the V gene TRBV5-1, with TRBD1 identical over 7 bases. Germline V gives CDR1 SGHRS, CDR2 YFSETQ. The length of the CDR3 is 15 residues. J gave up 9 bases and V 3 bases, and 15 bases lay outside the gene matches. The CDR3 loop reads CASSSEPGQTTRQYF. For the CDR3, the DNA is TGCGCCAGCAGCTCTGAACCGGGACAGACTACGAGGCAGTACTTC.

This clone was counted a few times. The chain uses TRBV3-1 (or the pseudogene TRBV3-2) and TRBJ1-6, with D maybe TRBD1 (6 bases). The germline V gene encodes CDR1 LGHDT and CDR2 YNNKEL (reference sequence). This CDR3 region has 15 residues. V was clipped by 4 bases and J by 4 bases, with 11 bases between them. This chain's CDR3 is CASSLGGGYNSPLHF. The CDR3 nucleotides read TGTGCCAGCAGCCTAGGGGGGGGGTATAATTCACCCCTCCACTTT.

This clone was picked up one time. The chain recombines TRBV5-5 with TRBJ2-7; TRBD2 matches 10 bases. Germline V gene data show CDR1 as SGHKS and CDR2 as YYEKEE (reference sequence). The CDR3 loop spans 14 amino acids. The V and J ends lost 4 bases and 2 bases, in that order; junction bases with no gene match: 3. The CDR3 DNA reads TGTGCCAGCAGCCCTAGCGGGAGCCCCTACGAGCAGTACTTC. Amino acids: CASSPSGSPYEQYF.

This chain joins TRBV5-1 and TRBJ2-1; 7 bases fit TRBD2. Per the germline V gene, CDR1 is SGHRS and CDR2 is YFSETQ. V was pared by 6 bases and J by 9 bases, with 15 bases of the junction left unmatched. The CDR3 length is 15 residues. The CDR3 nucleotides read TGCGCCAGCACCCCTGCTAGCGGCGGAGTCGGTGAGCAGTTCTTC. Its translation is CASTPASGGVGEQFF.

J is TRBJ2-3 and V is TRBV3-1 (or the pseudogene TRBV3-2), with 7 positions matching TRBD1. V dropped 3 bases and J dropped 4; count of bases not matched to a gene: 13. The germline V gene encodes CDR1 LGHDT and CDR2 YNNKEL (reference sequence). The CDR3 has 17 amino acids. The CDR3 is CASSHPDSSGGPDTQYF. As DNA, the CDR3 is TGTGCCAGCAGCCACCCGGACTCTTCAGGGGGTCCAGATACGCAGTATTTT.

The chain combines TRBV7-6 with TRBJ2-7; 12 bases map to TRBD2. From germline, CDR1 is SGHVS and CDR2 FNYEAQ. The CDR3 consists of 17 residues. Unmatched junction bases numbered 7, after V lost 4 bases and J lost 0 bases. The CDR3 DNA reads as TGTGCCAGCAGCTCCGGACTAGCGGGGTCCACCTCCTACGAGCAGTACTTC. It is translated as CASSSGLAGSTSYEQYF.

This clone has a single count. The chain has TRBV12-5 and TRBJ1-3, with 8 bases fitting TRBD1. V shed 0 bases, J shed 4 bases, and the junction held 5 bases outside the gene matches. The CDR3 runs 16 residues. Germline assignment: CDR1 LGHNT and CDR2 FRNRAP. The CDR3 DNA follows: TGTGCTAGTGGTTTGGTAGGGCAGGGGGCGGGAAACACCATATATTTT. Translated: CASGLVGQGAGNTIYF.

The table lists this clone with many counts. This chain joins TRBV29-1 and TRBJ2-3; D might be TRBD1 (6 bases). The CDR3 extends over 12 amino acids. Per germline, CDR1 SQVTM and CDR2 ANQGSEA. V lost 4 bases and J lost 4, with 9 bases in between. In DNA form, the CDR3 reads TGCAGCGTTGGGACAGAATCAGATACGCAGTATTTT. Its translation: CSVGTESDTQYF.

J is TRBJ2-7 and V is TRBV5-1, with 8 bases fitting TRBD1. V trimming: 4 bases; J trimming: 5 bases; junction bases outside the gene matches: 8. Germline loops: CDR1 SGHRS, CDR2 YFSETQ. CDR3 size: 14 residues. CDR3: CASSGQGAFNEQYF. The CDR3 nucleotides are TGCGCCAGCAGCGGGCAGGGGGCATTCAACGAGCAGTACTTC.

V is TRBV7-3 and J is TRBJ2-2; D unclear. The CDR3 extends over 14 amino acids. CDR1 is SGHTA and CDR2 is FQGTGA in the germline V gene. Trimming took off 1 base at V and 4 bases at J, with 7 bases between the two ends. CDR3 protein: CASSLKPSTGELFF. CDR3 bases: TGTGCCAGCAGCTTAAAGCCAAGCACCGGGGAGCTGTTTTTT.

This chain uses TRBV5-4 with TRBJ2-1; 8 bases match TRBD2. Germline V CDR1 and CDR2: SGHNT, YYREEE (reference sequence). J was trimmed by 0 bases and V by 6 bases; bases with no gene match: 8. The CDR3 runs to 16 residues. The CDR3 bases are TGTGCCAGCAATCAGCGAGCGGGAGCCTCCTACAATGAGCAGTTCTTC. It specifies CASNQRAGASYNEQFF.

The chain recombines TRBV19 with TRBJ1-5; a possible D gene is TRBD1 (6 bases). CDR1 is LNHDA, CDR2 SQIVND, per germline (reference sequence). V was trimmed by 2 bases and J by 5 bases, leaving 10 bases between them. The CDR3 is 14 amino acids. The CDR3 reads CASSIPGVHQPQHF. The CDR3 region has the DNA TGTGCCAGTAGTATACCAGGGGTACATCAGCCCCAGCATTTT.

This clone was seen a single time. The CDR3 DNA reads as TGTGCCAGCAGTAGGAGCAGGGTCAGCGGCACAGATACGCAGTATTTT. Translated, it gives CASSRSRVSGTDTQYF. The chain joins TRBV6-2 or TRBV6-3 to TRBJ2-3; TRBD1 is a possible D gene (5 bases). This CDR3 is 16 amino acids long. Germline CDR1 reads MNHEY; CDR2 reads SVGEGT. V lost 5 bases and J lost 1, with 16 bases in between.

The rearrangement joins TRBV13 to TRBJ2-5; a possible D gene is TRBD2 (6 bases). This CDR3 is built from 16 residues. V gave up 3 bases and J gave up 3 bases, with 17 bases separating them. The V gene's germline CDR1 is PRHDT and CDR2 FYEKMQ (reference sequence). CDR3 nucleotide sequence: TGTGCCAGCAGCTTTCGGGGGATGAGAGAAGAAGAGACCCAGTACTTC. Protein product: CASSFRGMREEETQYF.

The V gene is TRBV6-5, the J gene TRBJ1-1; D may be TRBD1 (5 bases). V dropped 6 bases and J dropped 1 base, with 15 bases sitting between them. This CDR3 has 15 amino acids. Germline CDR1 is MNHEY and CDR2 is SVGAGI. CDR3 sequence: CASRGGGGRNTEAFF. The CDR3 DNA reads as TGTGCCAGCAGGGGGGGTGGCGGAAGGAACACTGAAGCTTTCTTT.

The chain has TRBV5-5 and TRBJ2-7; D is perhaps TRBD1 (6 bases). The CDR3 spans 13 residues. The germline V gene has CDR1 SGHKS and CDR2 YYEKEE (reference sequence). Trimming removed 0 bases from V and 4 bases from J, with 8 bases in between. The CDR3 DNA sequence: TGTGCCAGCAGCTTGGTACAGGGTTACGAGCAGTACTTC. Translation gives CASSLVQGYEQYF. The complete variable domain, with remaining parts taken from reference TRBV5-5 and TRBJ2-7, reads DAGVTQSPTHLIKTRGQQVTLRCSPISGHKSVSWYQQVLGQGPQFIFQYYEKEERGRGNFPDRFSARQFPNYSSELNVNALLLGDSALYLCASSLVQGYEQYFGPGTRLTVT.

This rearrangement joins TRBV6-6 to TRBJ2-1; 15 bases map to TRBD2. The CDR3 runs 17 residues. V lost 5 bases, J lost 8 bases, and 10 bases stayed unmatched. Germline assignment: CDR1 MNHNY and CDR2 SVGAGI (reference sequence). CDR3 sequence reads: CASSQGPGLAGGDEQFF. CDR3 sequence (DNA): TGTGCCAGCAGTCAGGGTCCGGGACTAGCGGGAGGAGATGAGCAGTTCTTC.

The V and J genes are TRBV7-2 and TRBJ2-1; maybe TRBD2 (6 bases). Germline V CDR1 and CDR2: SGHTA, FQGNSA. Trimming took off 1 base at V and 8 bases at J, with 12 bases between the two ends. The CDR3 sequence is 14 residues long. CDR3 sequence reads: CASSLERGVHEQFF. The CDR3 DNA follows: TGTGCCAGCAGCTTAGAACGCGGGGTCCATGAGCAGTTCTTC.

The chain combines TRBV7-7 with TRBJ2-5; the D gene is possibly TRBD2 (5 bases). Germline CDR1 SSHAT, CDR2 FNYEAQ (reference sequence). This CDR3 comprises 14 residues. V dropped 2 bases and J dropped 1 base, with 8 bases sitting between them. CDR3 DNA sequence: TGTGCCAGCAGCTTAACCGGGGTCCAAGAGACCCAGTACTTC. Translated: CASSLTGVQETQYF.

This chain connects TRBV7-9 to TRBJ2-2, with 9 nucleotides matching TRBD2. The V gene's germline CDR1 is SEHNR and CDR2 FQNEAQ (reference sequence). This CDR3 region has 19 residues. Losses at the gene ends were 2 bases for V and 3 bases for J; bases not matched to a gene: 13. CDR3 in DNA: TGTGCCAGCAGCTTAATCCCGTCGGGGACTAGCATCGACACCGGGGAGCTGTTTTTT. This gives the protein CASSLIPSGTSIDTGELFF.

The chain joins TRBV11-2 to TRBJ1-3; weak D call: TRBD1 (6 bases). V dropped 1 base and J dropped 1 base, with 8 bases sitting between them. The CDR3 extends over 15 amino acids. CDR1 is SGHAT, CDR2 FQNNGV, per germline. CDR3 DNA sequence: TGTGCCAGCAGCTTAGTTCAGGGGTCTGGAAACACCATATATTTT. It is translated as CASSLVQGSGNTIYF.

The chain combines TRBV4-2 with TRBJ2-7; 7 bases agree with TRBD2. The CDR3 has 16 amino acids. The trim removed 1 base at V and 3 bases at J, leaving 9 bases unmatched. Germline V gene data show CDR1 as LGHNA and CDR2 as YNFKEQ. The CDR3 loop is CASSQGRSGDLYEQYF. CDR3 sequence (DNA): TGTGCCAGCAGCCAAGGGAGGAGCGGGGATCTCTACGAGCAGTACTTC.

This clone has more than one count but fewer than ten. The chain is built from TRBV11-2 and TRBJ2-7; no clear D. Deletions cut 1 base from V and 0 bases from J, with 10 bases between. In germline, CDR1 is SGHAT, CDR2 FQNNGV. This CDR3 is 15 amino acids long. CDR3 nucleotides: TGTGCCAGCAGCTTAGCTGGAGCGAGCTCCTACGAGCAGTACTTC. Amino acids: CASSLAGASSYEQYF.

DNA for the CDR3: TGTGCCAGCTCCCGGGACAGCTTCTACGAGCAGTACTTC. Protein product: CASSRDSFYEQYF. The V gene is TRBV6-5, the J gene TRBJ2-7; 7 bases line up with TRBD1. V was clipped by 8 bases and J by 3 bases; unmatched bases: 7. The germline gives CDR1 MNHEY, CDR2 SVGAGI. This CDR3 contains 13 residues.

This clone showed up just a few times. The rearrangement uses TRBV19 and TRBJ2-2, with 8 bases fitting TRBD1. Per the germline V gene, CDR1 is LNHDA and CDR2 is SQIVND (reference sequence). Trimming at V came to 6 bases and at J to 5 bases, leaving 8 bases not matched to a gene. The CDR3 sequence is 15 residues long. DNA of the CDR3: TGTGCCAGTAGCGGGACAGGACTCAGGACCGGGGAGCTGTTTTTT. It is translated as CASSGTGLRTGELFF.

The gene calls are TRBV7-3 and TRBJ2-1, with a possible D match to TRBD2 (6 bases). Trimming took 5 bases from V and 4 from J, leaving 18 bases between them. The CDR3 is 16 amino acids. Germline V lookup: CDR1 SGHTA, CDR2 FQGTGA. Here the CDR3 DNA reads TGTGCCAGCAGCCCTTGGGCGGCTAGCGCTTACAATGAGCAGTTCTTC. This encodes CASSPWAASAYNEQFF.